Below are 24 T cell receptor beta chains sequenced from a single sample in a study of vaccination effects on CD4 cells after COVID-19. The protocol was immunoSEQ multiplex PCR, while the TCRdb copy is restricted to in-frame clones and leaves out a portion. The sample has about 43,000 clones, roughly 72% seen once. Their cognate antigens are unknown. Before any sequencing was done, the ViraFEST assay used viral peptide pools to expand antigen-specific CD4+ T cells. The culture ran for 10 days, and then CD4+ T cells were isolated. Vaccinated participants had no history of SARS-CoV-2 infection and tested negative for nucleocapsid antibodies. The specimen comprised CD4+ T cells from PBMCs cultured with SARS-CoV-2 spike peptides, sampled before COVID-19 vaccination. These TCRs come from a human donor who received a COVID-19 vaccine.

This clone was counted only a few times. The J gene is TRBJ1-2, the V gene TRBV6-5; D not certain. The CDR3 has 12 amino acids. Germline loops: CDR1 MNHEY, CDR2 SVGAGI. V dropped 6 bases and J dropped 7 bases, with 12 bases sitting between them. In DNA form, the CDR3 reads TGTGCCAGCAGCAAACGTGGGGTTGGCTACACCTTC. It translates to CASSKRGVGYTF.

This sequence joins TRBV28 and TRBJ1-2; TRBD1 is a possible D gene (5 bases). Trimming took off 3 bases at V and 8 bases at J, with 10 bases between the two ends. Per the germline V gene, CDR1 is MDHEN and CDR2 is SYDVKM. There are 12 residues in the CDR3. The DNA for the CDR3 is TGTGCCAGCAGTTTGGGGCAGGGCGGCTACACCTTC. Translating gives CASSLGQGGYTF.

The chain employs TRBV11-2 and TRBJ2-1, with 12 positions matching TRBD2. The germline V gene encodes CDR1 SGHAT and CDR2 FQNNGV. Trimming removed 8 bases from V and 8 bases from J; junction bases left unmatched: 10. This CDR3 region has 15 residues. CDR3 DNA sequence: TGTGCCAGCCGCCCCGCTAGCGGGGGGGCCTATGAGCAGTTCTTC. It translates to CASRPASGGAYEQFF.

The chain links TRBV3-1 (or the pseudogene TRBV3-2) to TRBJ1-5, with D possibly matching TRBD1 (6 bases). The V end was cut by 3 bases, the J end by 6 bases, with 12 bases between. Germline CDR1 and CDR2: LGHDT and YNNKEL (reference sequence). The CDR3 covers 14 residues. CDR3 residues: CASSQDQGIQPQHF. CDR3 nucleotides: TGTGCCAGCAGCCAGGACCAGGGGATTCAGCCCCAGCATTTT.

This clone was recorded only once. For the CDR3, the DNA is TGTGCCAGCGGGGATCGGGACAGGGGTGAAAAACTGTTTTTT. Encoded protein: CASGDRDRGEKLFF. The rearrangement links TRBV6-5 to TRBJ1-4; 10 nucleotides agree with TRBD1. Germline V gives CDR1 MNHEY, CDR2 SVGAGI. There are 14 residues in the CDR3. The junction had 7 bases not matched to a gene; V was cut back by 8 bases and J by 7 bases.

This chain links TRBV28 with TRBJ2-5; 10 nucleotides align to TRBD1. Germline CDR1 and CDR2: MDHEN and SYDVKM. This CDR3 region has 16 residues. V lost 3 bases, J lost 4 bases, and 8 bases stayed unmatched. CDR3: CASSFRLGQGTETQYF. The CDR3 DNA reads as TGTGCCAGCAGTTTCCGATTGGGACAGGGGACAGAGACCCAGTACTTC.

This clone came up once. The chain employs TRBV6-6 and TRBJ2-2, with D perhaps TRBD2 (5 bases). V lost 5 bases to trimming and J lost 1 base, with 8 bases between them. The V gene's germline CDR1 is MNHNY and CDR2 SVGAGI (reference sequence). The CDR3 sequence is 14 residues long. DNA of the CDR3: TGTGCCAGCAGTGGACTTTGGAACACCGGGGAGCTGTTTTTT. Its translation is CASSGLWNTGELFF.

The J gene is TRBJ1-2, the V gene TRBV2; D unclear. CDR1 and CDR2 from the germline V gene are SNHLY and FYNNEI. V lost 2 bases and J 4 bases, leaving 17 bases between the germline ends. The CDR3 extends over 16 amino acids. The CDR3 loop reads CASSEFGQVATYGYTF. CDR3 in DNA: TGTGCCAGCAGTGAATTCGGGCAGGTTGCGACCTATGGCTACACCTTC.

Only one count was recorded for this clone. The chain couples TRBV30 to TRBJ1-1; no clear D. The CDR3 is 13 residues long. Trimming pared 3 bases from V and 4 bases from J, leaving 12 bases between. Per germline, CDR1 GTSNPN and CDR2 SVGIG (reference sequence). DNA for the CDR3: TGTGCCTGGAGCCTAACAGAGTTCACTGAAGCTTTCTTT. Residues: CAWSLTEFTEAFF.

This chain uses TRBV28 with TRBJ1-3, with a tentative D call TRBD1 (6 bases). The germline CDR1 and CDR2 sequences are MDHEN and SYDVKM. This CDR3 is built from 14 residues. V gave up 5 bases and J gave up 1 base, with 9 bases separating them. DNA of the CDR3: TGTGCCAGCAGTCCTACAGGGTCTGGAAACACCATATATTTT. Its translation is CASSPTGSGNTIYF. Full variable domain (remainder filled in from reference TRBV28 and TRBJ1-3): DVKVTQSSRYLVKRTGEKVFLECVQDMDHENMFWYRQDPGLGLRLIYFSYDVKMKEKGDIPEGYSVSREKKERFSLILESASTNQTSMYLCASSPTGSGNTIYFGEGSWLTVV.

Only a few counts were recorded for this clone. The rearrangement joins TRBV24-1 to TRBJ1-3; tentatively, D is TRBD1 (6 bases). The germline V gene encodes CDR1 KGHDR and CDR2 SFDVKD. V lost 6 bases, J lost 2 bases, and 16 bases lay in between. This CDR3 contains 16 residues. This CDR3 reads CATSSILGGPGNTIYF. CDR3 in DNA: TGTGCCACCAGTTCGATTTTAGGGGGGCCTGGAAACACCATATATTTT.

J is TRBJ2-1 and V is TRBV3-1 (or the pseudogene TRBV3-2), with 9 bases matching TRBD2. This CDR3 is built from 14 residues. The germline CDR1 and CDR2 sequences are LGHDT and YNNKEL (reference sequence). V lost 7 bases, J lost 4 bases, and 5 bases stayed unmatched. In DNA form, the CDR3 reads TGTGCCAGCAATAAGCGGGGGGCTTACAATGAGCAGTTCTTC. Its translation is CASNKRGAYNEQFF.

This chain links TRBV7-3 with TRBJ2-5; D perhaps matches TRBD1 (6 bases). The CDR3 spans 14 residues. V was clipped by 2 bases and J by 1 base, with 8 bases between them. Germline lookup yields CDR1 SGHTA and CDR2 FQGTGA. The CDR3 reads CASSLSTGQETQYF. In DNA form, the CDR3 reads TGTGCCAGCAGCTTATCGACAGGCCAAGAGACCCAGTACTTC.

This clone occurred once. The V and J genes are TRBV24-1 and TRBJ2-4; a possible D gene is TRBD2 (5 bases). The germline V gene has CDR1 KGHDR and CDR2 SFDVKD. With 7 bases removed from V and 0 bases from J, the gap between germline ends came to 12 bases. The CDR3 covers 15 residues. CDR3 nucleotide sequence: TGTGCCACCAGCATGGGTGGAGGAGCCAAAAACATTCAGTACTTC. Translation gives CATSMGGGAKNIQYF.

The V gene is TRBV9, the J gene TRBJ2-7, with 7 nucleotides matching TRBD2. The ends lost 7 bases at V and 2 bases at J; junction bases unmatched: 12. The CDR3 is 15 residues long. The germline V gene encodes CDR1 SGDLS and CDR2 YYNGEE. As DNA, the CDR3 is TGTGCCAGCGGGGGAGCGAGGGAGGGGACCTACGAGCAGTACGTC. It translates to CASGGAREGTYEQYV.

The CDR3 sequence: CASSFQGTVNSPLHF. Here the CDR3 DNA reads TGTGCCAGCAGCTTCCAGGGTACGGTAAATTCACCCCTCCACTTT. The chain is built from TRBV7-3 and TRBJ1-6; perhaps TRBD1 as D (5 bases). The V and J ends lost 3 bases and 7 bases respectively, with 13 bases between them. CDR1 SGHTA and CDR2 FQGTGA come from the germline V gene. The CDR3 is made up of 15 amino acids.

The rearrangement joins TRBV19 to TRBJ2-4; TRBD2 might be the D (6 bases). This CDR3 is 13 amino acids long. Germline values: CDR1 LNHDA, CDR2 SQIVND (reference sequence). V lost 10 bases to trimming and J lost 7 bases, with 17 bases between them. The CDR3 spells CATSRGSINIQYF. Written as DNA, the CDR3 is TGTGCCACCTCACGGGGGAGTATCAACATTCAGTACTTC.

The gene calls are TRBV9 and TRBJ1-1, with a weak D call TRBD1 (5 bases). The ends were cut back, 4 bases at V and 3 bases at J, with 16 bases in the middle. The V gene's germline CDR1 is SGDLS and CDR2 YYNGEE. This CDR3 is 15 amino acids long. CDR3 in amino acids: CASSPRERGDTEAFF. CDR3 DNA sequence: TGTGCCAGCAGCCCACGAGAAAGAGGGGACACTGAAGCTTTCTTT. The complete variable domain, with remaining parts taken from reference TRBV9 and TRBJ1-1, reads DSGVTQTPKHLITATGQRVTLRCSPRSGDLSVYWYQQSLDQGLQFLIQYYNGEERAKGNILERFSAQQFPDLHSELNLSSLELGDSALYFCASSPRERGDTEAFFGQGTRLTVV.

The chain uses TRBV6-6 and TRBJ2-1, with D uncertain. The V end was cut by 6 bases, the J end by 9 bases, with 9 bases between. The germline V gene encodes CDR1 MNHNY and CDR2 SVGAGI (reference sequence). The CDR3 has 11 amino acids. As DNA, the CDR3 is TGTGCCAGCAGCCGCGATGCTGAGCAGTTCTTC. Encoded protein: CASSRDAEQFF.

This clone was counted once. The V gene is TRBV28, the J gene TRBJ1-1; D uncertain. From germline, CDR1 is MDHEN and CDR2 SYDVKM. Trimming took 5 bases from V and 0 from J, leaving 7 bases between them. The CDR3 length is 13 residues. As DNA, the CDR3 is TGTGCCAGCAGTCCTAGGGTGAACACTGAAGCTTTCTTT. Its translation: CASSPRVNTEAFF.

Sample share makes this clone medium-sized (0.01 to 0.1%). The rearrangement uses TRBV19 and TRBJ2-3; no reliable D call. The CDR3 contains 15 residues. Per the germline V gene, CDR1 is LNHDA and CDR2 is SQIVND (reference sequence). Trimming left V 3 bases short and J 0 bases short, with 10 bases between. CDR3 coding DNA: TGTGCCAGTAGTATCTCCAACCCTAGCACAGATACGCAGTATTTT. Its translation: CASSISNPSTDTQYF.

This sequence joins TRBV5-1 and TRBJ2-7, with TRBD2 identical over 10 bases. The V and J ends lost 4 bases and 2 bases, in that order; junction bases with no gene match: 12. Per the germline V gene, CDR1 is SGHRS and CDR2 is YFSETQ. The CDR3 loop spans 17 amino acids. The CDR3 here is CASSRTTSGDGAYEQYV. CDR3 DNA sequence: TGCGCCAGCAGCCGGACTACTAGCGGGGACGGCGCCTACGAGCAGTACGTC.

The chain links TRBV5-1 to TRBJ2-3; TRBD2 agrees at 10 bases. The V and J ends lost 4 bases and 4 bases, in that order; junction bases with no gene match: 9. The germline V gene encodes CDR1 SGHRS and CDR2 YFSETQ. This CDR3 contains 16 residues. For the CDR3, the DNA is TGCGCCAGCAGCCAAAGCGGGGGGGCCGGGGCAGATACGCAGTATTTT. Encoded protein: CASSQSGGAGADTQYF.

The V call is TRBV6-6, the J call TRBJ1-1; a possible D gene is TRBD1 (5 bases). V was pared by 2 bases and J by 0 bases, with 10 bases between. Germline CDR1 is MNHNY and CDR2 is SVGAGI (reference sequence). CDR3 size: 15 residues. The CDR3 sequence: CASSYGGIMNTEAFF. The CDR3, as DNA: TGTGCCAGCAGTTACGGGGGGATTATGAACACTGAAGCTTTCTTT.